Sequencing of this T cell receptor beta chain was carried out in a study of T cell responses to AZD1222 COVID-19 vaccine. Whole-study context: Some second doses came at about 4 weeks and others at about 12 weeks; these were pooled. Regarding the study as a whole: The CD4 TCRs associated with vaccination extended across spike and predominated at 160-218 and 743-854. Every sample of the repertoires postdated the peak T cell response. Baseline serostatus was positive in only a handful of AZD1222 recipients.

The length of the CDR3 is 12 residues. CDR1 and CDR2 from the germline V gene are SQVTM and ANQGSEA. Trimming pared 4 bases from V and 1 base from J, leaving 7 bases between. Assay used: immunoSEQ multiplex PCR; TCRdb lists only in-frame clones, some missing. This table has 150,000 or so clones, over 90% appearing once. As concerns this clone: What it binds is unknown.

This material consisted of peripheral blood, taken on day 0 of AZD1222 vaccination. The TCR was taken from an adult in good health. The genes are TRBV29-1 and TRBJ1-1, with D perhaps TRBD1 (5 bases). The CDR3 DNA follows: TGCAGCGTTGCGAGGGGGAACACTGAAGCTTTCTTT. It encodes CSVARGNTEAFF. Full variable domain (remainder filled in from reference TRBV29-1 and TRBJ1-1): SAVISQKPSRDICQRGTSLTIQCQVDSQVTMMFWYRQQPGQSLTLIATANQGSEATYESGFVIDKFPISRPNLTFSTLTVSNMSPEDSSIYLCSVARGNTEAFFGQGTRLTVV.